What follows is one T cell receptor (beta chain) and its context. The assay was immunoSEQ multiplex PCR, and TCRdb's table has in-frame clones only and misses some. The table includes around 300,000 clones, approximately 88% detected once. The CDR3 covers 16 residues. Germline loops: CDR1 KGHDR, CDR2 SFDVKD. The V segment lost 0 bases and the J segment 4 bases; nucleotides outside the gene matches: 5. The data originate from a study of blood T cell repertoires in COVID-19. This receptor was obtained from a woman in her thirties who had recovered from COVID-19. The sequencing input was PBMCs or T cells enriched from blood (not recorded which). This chain joins TRBV24-1 and TRBJ2-5; 9 bases match TRBD1. CDR3 sequence (DNA): TGTGCCACCAGTGATTTGACAGGGGGCTTCGGAGAGACCCAGTACTTC. Encoded protein: CATSDLTGGFGETQYF.